The clone carrying this T cell receptor (beta chain) was picked up many times. This CDR3 has 13 amino acids. V dropped 6 bases and J dropped 5 bases, with 13 bases sitting between them. Germline V gene sequence: CDR1 SGHDN, CDR2 FVKESK. The data were obtained in a study of identical twins. TCRdb reprocessed the 5' RACE reads via MiXCR and lists one record per CDR3 protein. The data show fewer than 250,000 distinct CDR3 sequences, approximately 9% seen once. The source is a woman aged 18 to 35 in good health. Sequenced input: memory (CD45RO+) T cells sorted from blood. The rearrangement links TRBV14 to TRBJ2-5; D might be TRBD2 (5 bases). This CDR3 is CASRGGYGETQYF. DNA of the CDR3: TGTGCCAGCAGAGGCGGGTATGGGGAGACCCAGTACTTC.